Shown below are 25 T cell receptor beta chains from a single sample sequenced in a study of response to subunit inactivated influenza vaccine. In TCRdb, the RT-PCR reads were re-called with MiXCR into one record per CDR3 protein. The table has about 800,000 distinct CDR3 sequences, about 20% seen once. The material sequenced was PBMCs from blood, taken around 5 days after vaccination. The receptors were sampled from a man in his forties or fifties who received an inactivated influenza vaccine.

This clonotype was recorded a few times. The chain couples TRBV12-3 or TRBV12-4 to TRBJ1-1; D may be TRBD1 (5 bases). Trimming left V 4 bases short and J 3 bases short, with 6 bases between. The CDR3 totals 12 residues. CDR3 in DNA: TGTGCCAGCAGTTGGGGGGACACTGAAGCTTTCTTT. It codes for CASSWGDTEAFF.

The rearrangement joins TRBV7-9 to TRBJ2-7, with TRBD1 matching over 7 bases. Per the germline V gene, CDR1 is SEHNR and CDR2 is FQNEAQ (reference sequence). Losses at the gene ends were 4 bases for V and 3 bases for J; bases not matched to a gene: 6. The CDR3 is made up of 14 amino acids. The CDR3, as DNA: TGTGCCAGCAGCTCGACAGGGATAGGCTACGAGCAGTACTTC. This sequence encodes CASSSTGIGYEQYF. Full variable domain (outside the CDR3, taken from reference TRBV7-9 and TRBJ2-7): DTGVSQNPRHKITKRGQNVTFRCDPISEHNRLYWYRQTLGQGPEFLTYFQNEAQLEKSRLLSDRFSAERPKGSFSTLEIQRTEQGDSAMYLCASSSTGIGYEQYFGPGTRLTVT.

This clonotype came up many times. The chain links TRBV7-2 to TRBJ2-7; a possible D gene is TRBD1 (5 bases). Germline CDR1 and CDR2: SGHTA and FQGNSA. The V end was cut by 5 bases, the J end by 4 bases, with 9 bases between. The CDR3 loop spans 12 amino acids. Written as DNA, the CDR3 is TGTGCCAGCAGCCAAAGGGGTTACGAGCAGTACTTC. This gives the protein CASSQRGYEQYF.

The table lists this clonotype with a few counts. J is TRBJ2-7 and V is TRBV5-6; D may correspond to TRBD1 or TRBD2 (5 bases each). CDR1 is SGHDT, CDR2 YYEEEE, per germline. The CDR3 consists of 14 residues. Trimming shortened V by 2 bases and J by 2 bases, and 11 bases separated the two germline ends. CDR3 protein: CASSLGTATYEQYF. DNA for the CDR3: TGTGCCAGCAGCTTAGGGACCGCTACCTACGAGCAGTACTTC. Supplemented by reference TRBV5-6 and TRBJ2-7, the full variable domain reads DAGVTQSPTHLIKTRGQQVTLRCSPKSGHDTVSWYQQALGQGPQFIFQYYEEEERQRGNFPDRFSGHQFPNYSSELNVNALLLGDSALYLCASSLGTATYEQYFGPGTRLTVT.

The CDR3 loop is CASSQDPTAPSGANVLTF. In DNA, the CDR3 is TGCGCCAGCAGCCAAGACCCTACGGCCCCCTCTGGGGCCAACGTCCTGACTTTC. The rearrangement uses TRBV4-1 and TRBJ2-6, with D unresolved. The CDR3 is 18 amino acids. V shed 0 bases and J shed 0 bases, with 12 bases lying between them. Germline assignment: CDR1 MGHRA and CDR2 YSYEKL.

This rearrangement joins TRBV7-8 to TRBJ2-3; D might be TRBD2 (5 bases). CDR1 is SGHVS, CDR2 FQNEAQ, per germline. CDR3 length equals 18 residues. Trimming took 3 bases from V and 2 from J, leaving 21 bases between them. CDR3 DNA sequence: TGTGCCAGCAGCTTCCCCCGACGTGACGGGGTTGACACAGATACGCAGTATTTT. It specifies CASSFPRRDGVDTDTQYF.

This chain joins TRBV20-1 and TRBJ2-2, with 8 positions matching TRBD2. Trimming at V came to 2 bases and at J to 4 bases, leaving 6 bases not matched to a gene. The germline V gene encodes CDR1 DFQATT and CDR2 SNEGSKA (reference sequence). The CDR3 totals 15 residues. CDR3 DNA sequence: TGCAGTGCTAGATTAGCGGGGAGGGTCACCGGGGAGCTGTTTTTT. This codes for CSARLAGRVTGELFF.

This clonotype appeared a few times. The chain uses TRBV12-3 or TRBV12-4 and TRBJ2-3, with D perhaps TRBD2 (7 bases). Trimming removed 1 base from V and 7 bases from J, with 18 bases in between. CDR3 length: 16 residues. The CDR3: CASSLVGIQGGYTQYF. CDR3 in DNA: TGTGCCAGCAGTTTAGTAGGGATACAGGGAGGGTATACGCAGTATTTT.

The CDR3 sequence: CASSLFTGTTYEQFF. The CDR3 DNA reads TGTGCCAGCAGTTTATTCACAGGGACAACGTATGAGCAGTTCTTC. The chain uses TRBV27 and TRBJ2-1; D possibly corresponds to TRBD1 (6 bases). V was cut by 1 base and J by 8 bases, with 15 bases left in between. The CDR3 is made up of 15 amino acids. The germline CDR1 and CDR2 sequences are MNHEY and SMNVEV (reference sequence).

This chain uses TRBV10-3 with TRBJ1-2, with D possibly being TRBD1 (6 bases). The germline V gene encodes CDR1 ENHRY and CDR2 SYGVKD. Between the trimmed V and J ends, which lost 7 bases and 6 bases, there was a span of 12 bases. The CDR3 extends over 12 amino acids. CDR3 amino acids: CAITQGRDGYTF. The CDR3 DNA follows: TGTGCCATCACTCAGGGGCGCGATGGCTACACCTTC.

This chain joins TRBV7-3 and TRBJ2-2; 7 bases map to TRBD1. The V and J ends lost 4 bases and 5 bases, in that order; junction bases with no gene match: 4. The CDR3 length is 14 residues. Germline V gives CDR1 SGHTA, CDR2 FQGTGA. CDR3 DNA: TGTGCCAGCAGCTCGACAGGGTGGACCGGGGAGCTGTTTTTT. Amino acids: CASSSTGWTGELFF.

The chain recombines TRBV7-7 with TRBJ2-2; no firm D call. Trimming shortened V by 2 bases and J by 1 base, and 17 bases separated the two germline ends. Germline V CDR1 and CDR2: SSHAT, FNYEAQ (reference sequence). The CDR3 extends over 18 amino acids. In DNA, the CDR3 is TGTGCCAGCAGCTTACCTCCAGTTAGGCCAATGAACACCGGGGAGCTGTTTTTT. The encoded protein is CASSLPPVRPMNTGELFF.

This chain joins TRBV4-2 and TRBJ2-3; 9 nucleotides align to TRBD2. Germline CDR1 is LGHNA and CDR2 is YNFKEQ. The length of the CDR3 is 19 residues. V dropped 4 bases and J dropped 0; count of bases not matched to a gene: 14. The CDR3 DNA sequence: TGTGCCAGCAGCCCTTCCGGGGGTAGCGGGAGAGGGAGCACAGATACGCAGTATTTT. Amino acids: CASSPSGGSGRGSTDTQYF.

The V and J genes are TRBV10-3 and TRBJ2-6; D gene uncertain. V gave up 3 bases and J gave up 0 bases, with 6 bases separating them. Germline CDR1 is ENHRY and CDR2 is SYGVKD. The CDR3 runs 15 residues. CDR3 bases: TGTGCCATCAGTGATTACTTCTCTGGGGCCAACGTCCTGACTTTC. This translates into CAISDYFSGANVLTF.

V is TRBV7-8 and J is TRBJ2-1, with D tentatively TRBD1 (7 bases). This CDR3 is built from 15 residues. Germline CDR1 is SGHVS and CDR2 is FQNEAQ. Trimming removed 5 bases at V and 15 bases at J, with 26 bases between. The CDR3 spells CASSPRDRETLEGFF. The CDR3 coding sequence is TGTGCCAGCAGCCCCCGGGACAGAGAGACTTTGGAGGGGTTCTTC.

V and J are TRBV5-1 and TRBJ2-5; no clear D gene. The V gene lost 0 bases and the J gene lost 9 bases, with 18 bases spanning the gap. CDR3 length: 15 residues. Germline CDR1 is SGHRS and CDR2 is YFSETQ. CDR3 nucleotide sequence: TGCGCCAGCAGCTTGGCCCCCCCCGACCAAGTGGCCCAGTACTTC. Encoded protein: CASSLAPPDQVAQYF.

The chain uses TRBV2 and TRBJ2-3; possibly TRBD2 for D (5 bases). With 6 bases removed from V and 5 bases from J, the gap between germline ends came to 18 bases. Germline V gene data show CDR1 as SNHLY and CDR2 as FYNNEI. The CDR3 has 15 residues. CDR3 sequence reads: CASRPTGIMRDTQYF. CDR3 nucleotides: TGTGCCAGCAGGCCAACGGGGATCATGAGAGATACGCAGTATTTT.

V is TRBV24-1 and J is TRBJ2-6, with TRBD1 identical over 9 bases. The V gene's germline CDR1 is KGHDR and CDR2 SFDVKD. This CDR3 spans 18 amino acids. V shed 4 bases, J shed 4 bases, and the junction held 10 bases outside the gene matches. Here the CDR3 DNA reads TGTGCCACCAGTGAAAGGGGGACAGGGCTTTCGGGGGCCAACGTCCTGACTTTC. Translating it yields CATSERGTGLSGANVLTF.

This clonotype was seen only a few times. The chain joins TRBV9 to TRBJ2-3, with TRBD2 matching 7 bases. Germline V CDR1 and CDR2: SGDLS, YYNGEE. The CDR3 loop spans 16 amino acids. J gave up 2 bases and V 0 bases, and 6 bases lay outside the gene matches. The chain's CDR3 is CASSVEGTTYTDTQYF. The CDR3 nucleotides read TGTGCCAGCAGCGTAGAGGGGACTACCTACACAGATACGCAGTATTTT.

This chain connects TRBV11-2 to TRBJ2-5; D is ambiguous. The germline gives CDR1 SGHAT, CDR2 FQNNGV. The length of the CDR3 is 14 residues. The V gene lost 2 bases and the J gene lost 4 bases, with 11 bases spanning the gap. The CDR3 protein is CASSLKEIPETQYF. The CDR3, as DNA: TGTGCCAGCAGCTTAAAGGAGATCCCAGAGACCCAGTACTTC. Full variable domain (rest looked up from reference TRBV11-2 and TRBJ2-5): EAGVAQSPRYKIIEKRQSVAFWCNPISGHATLYWYQQILGQGPKLLIQFQNNGVVDDSQLPKDRFSAERLKGVDSTLKIQPAKLEDSAVYLCASSLKEIPETQYFGPGTRLLVL.

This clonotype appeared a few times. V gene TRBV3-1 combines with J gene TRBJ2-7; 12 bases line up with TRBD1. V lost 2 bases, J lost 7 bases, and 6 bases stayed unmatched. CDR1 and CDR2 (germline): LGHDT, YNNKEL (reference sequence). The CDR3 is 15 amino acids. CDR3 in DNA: TGTGCCAGCAGCCAAAGGGACAGGGGGCAAGGGGAGCAGTACTTC. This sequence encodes CASSQRDRGQGEQYF.

This CDR3 is CASSLGGRPYEQYF. DNA of the CDR3: TGTGCCAGCAGCTTGGGTGGGAGACCCTACGAGCAGTACTTC. This chain uses TRBV5-6 with TRBJ2-7, with D possibly TRBD2 on 5 matching bases. Deletions cut 0 bases from V and 2 bases from J, with 9 bases between. Per the germline V gene, CDR1 is SGHDT and CDR2 is YYEEEE. The CDR3 consists of 14 residues.

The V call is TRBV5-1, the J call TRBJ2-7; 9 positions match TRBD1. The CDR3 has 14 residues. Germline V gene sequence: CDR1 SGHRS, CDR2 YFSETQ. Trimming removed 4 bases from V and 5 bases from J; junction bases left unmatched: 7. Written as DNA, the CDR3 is TGCGCCAGCAGCCGAAGGACAGGGGTCCACGAGCAGTACTTC. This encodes CASSRRTGVHEQYF. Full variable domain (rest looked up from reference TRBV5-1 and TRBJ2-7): KAGVTQTPRYLIKTRGQQVTLSCSPISGHRSVSWYQQTPGQGLQFLFEYFSETQRNKGNFPGRFSGRQFSNSRSEMNVSTLELGDSALYLCASSRRTGVHEQYFGPGTRLTVT.

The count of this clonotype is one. CDR3 loop: CASQLQNIQYF. The CDR3 DNA sequence: TGTGCCAGCCAGCTACAAAACATTCAGTACTTC. This chain joins TRBV6-6 and TRBJ2-4; no clear D. V shed 8 bases and J shed 5 bases, with 7 bases lying between them. The CDR3 consists of 11 residues. Germline CDR1 reads MNHNY; CDR2 reads SVGAGI (reference sequence).

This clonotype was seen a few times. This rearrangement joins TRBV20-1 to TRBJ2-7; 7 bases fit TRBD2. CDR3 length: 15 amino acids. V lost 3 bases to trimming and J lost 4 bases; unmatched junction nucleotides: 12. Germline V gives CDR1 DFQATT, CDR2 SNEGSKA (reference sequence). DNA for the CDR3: TGCAGTGCTAGCGACTTGGGCGGGAGTACGTACGAGCAGTACTTC. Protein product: CSASDLGGSTYEQYF.